The 4 T cell receptor beta chains given below trace back to one sample, sequenced in a study of blood T cells in healthy people across ages (dated by TCRdb to between 2014 and 2016). The receptor library was made with 5' RACE. Instrument used: Illumina HiSeq 2500. The second PCR ran for roughly 6 to 11 cycles and used a J-beta primer mix along with a sample-barcoded 5' primer. The raw public reads went through TCRdb reprocessing: fastp at Q25, MiXCR clone calling, in-frame beta chains kept. Each record represents a unique CDR3 protein, reported with the most common genes and DNA among its rows. For this sample there are roughly 800,000 distinct CDR3 sequences; about 53% appear just once. About 42% of the sample is in the top ten clones. The specimen sequenced was blood. Receptor source: a man older than 75 in good health.

Here the CDR3 DNA reads TGTGCCAGCAGTTTCCTGGGACTAGCGGGAGAGGCAGATACGCAGTATTTT. Amino acid sequence: CASSFLGLAGEADTQYF. The V call is TRBV27, the J call TRBJ2-3, with 14 bases lining up with TRBD2. Trimming cost V 3 bases and J 4 bases; bases outside gene matches: 6. The length of the CDR3 is 17 residues. Germline V gene data show CDR1 as MNHEY and CDR2 as SMNVEV (reference sequence).

A few counts support this clonotype. The chain employs TRBV29-1 and TRBJ2-3, with 10 bases identical to TRBD1. V shed 6 bases, J shed 6 bases, and the junction held 9 bases outside the gene matches. This CDR3 has 14 amino acids. The germline V gene has CDR1 SQVTM and CDR2 ANQGSEA. CDR3 sequence (DNA): TGCAGCGTCGCCGGGACAGGGGATTTGGATACGCAGTATTTT. Translated: CSVAGTGDLDTQYF.

The CDR3 DNA reads as TGTGCCAGCAGTCCCACCTGGGGCGAGCAGTACTTC. Protein: CASSPTWGEQYF. This chain uses TRBV12-3 or TRBV12-4 with TRBJ2-7, with no clear D. V was pared by 5 bases and J by 6 bases, with 11 bases between. This CDR3 has 12 amino acids.

The V gene is TRBV6-5, the J gene TRBJ2-1; the D gene is possibly TRBD2 (6 bases). The CDR3 consists of 15 residues. With 7 bases removed from V and 4 bases from J, the gap between germline ends came to 17 bases. The V gene's germline CDR1 is MNHEY and CDR2 SVGAGI. CDR3 residues: CASMGDWGLYNEQFF. CDR3 nucleotides: TGTGCCAGCATGGGAGACTGGGGACTTTACAATGAGCAGTTCTTC.